Sequencing of this T cell receptor beta chain was carried out in a study of shared clonotypes between healthy human individuals. CDR1 and CDR2 (germline): MNHNY, SVGAGI (reference sequence). This CDR3 comprises 13 residues. V gave up 6 bases and J gave up 5 bases, with 10 bases separating them. Assay used: immunoSEQ multiplex PCR; TCRdb lists only in-frame clones, some missing. The sample holds about 2.4 million clones; 93% are singletons and the top ten take 0.36%. V is TRBV6-6 and J is TRBJ1-4, with D maybe TRBD1 (5 bases). The sample was naive CD4+ T cells from PBMCs. Subset defined: CD45RA+ positively selected. The clonotype was recovered from a man between 18 and 29 years old in good health. Some clones in this sample may be carry-over from other donors' samples. Here the CDR3 reads CASREQANEKLFF. In DNA, the CDR3 is TGTGCCAGCAGGGAACAGGCGAATGAAAAACTGTTTTTT.